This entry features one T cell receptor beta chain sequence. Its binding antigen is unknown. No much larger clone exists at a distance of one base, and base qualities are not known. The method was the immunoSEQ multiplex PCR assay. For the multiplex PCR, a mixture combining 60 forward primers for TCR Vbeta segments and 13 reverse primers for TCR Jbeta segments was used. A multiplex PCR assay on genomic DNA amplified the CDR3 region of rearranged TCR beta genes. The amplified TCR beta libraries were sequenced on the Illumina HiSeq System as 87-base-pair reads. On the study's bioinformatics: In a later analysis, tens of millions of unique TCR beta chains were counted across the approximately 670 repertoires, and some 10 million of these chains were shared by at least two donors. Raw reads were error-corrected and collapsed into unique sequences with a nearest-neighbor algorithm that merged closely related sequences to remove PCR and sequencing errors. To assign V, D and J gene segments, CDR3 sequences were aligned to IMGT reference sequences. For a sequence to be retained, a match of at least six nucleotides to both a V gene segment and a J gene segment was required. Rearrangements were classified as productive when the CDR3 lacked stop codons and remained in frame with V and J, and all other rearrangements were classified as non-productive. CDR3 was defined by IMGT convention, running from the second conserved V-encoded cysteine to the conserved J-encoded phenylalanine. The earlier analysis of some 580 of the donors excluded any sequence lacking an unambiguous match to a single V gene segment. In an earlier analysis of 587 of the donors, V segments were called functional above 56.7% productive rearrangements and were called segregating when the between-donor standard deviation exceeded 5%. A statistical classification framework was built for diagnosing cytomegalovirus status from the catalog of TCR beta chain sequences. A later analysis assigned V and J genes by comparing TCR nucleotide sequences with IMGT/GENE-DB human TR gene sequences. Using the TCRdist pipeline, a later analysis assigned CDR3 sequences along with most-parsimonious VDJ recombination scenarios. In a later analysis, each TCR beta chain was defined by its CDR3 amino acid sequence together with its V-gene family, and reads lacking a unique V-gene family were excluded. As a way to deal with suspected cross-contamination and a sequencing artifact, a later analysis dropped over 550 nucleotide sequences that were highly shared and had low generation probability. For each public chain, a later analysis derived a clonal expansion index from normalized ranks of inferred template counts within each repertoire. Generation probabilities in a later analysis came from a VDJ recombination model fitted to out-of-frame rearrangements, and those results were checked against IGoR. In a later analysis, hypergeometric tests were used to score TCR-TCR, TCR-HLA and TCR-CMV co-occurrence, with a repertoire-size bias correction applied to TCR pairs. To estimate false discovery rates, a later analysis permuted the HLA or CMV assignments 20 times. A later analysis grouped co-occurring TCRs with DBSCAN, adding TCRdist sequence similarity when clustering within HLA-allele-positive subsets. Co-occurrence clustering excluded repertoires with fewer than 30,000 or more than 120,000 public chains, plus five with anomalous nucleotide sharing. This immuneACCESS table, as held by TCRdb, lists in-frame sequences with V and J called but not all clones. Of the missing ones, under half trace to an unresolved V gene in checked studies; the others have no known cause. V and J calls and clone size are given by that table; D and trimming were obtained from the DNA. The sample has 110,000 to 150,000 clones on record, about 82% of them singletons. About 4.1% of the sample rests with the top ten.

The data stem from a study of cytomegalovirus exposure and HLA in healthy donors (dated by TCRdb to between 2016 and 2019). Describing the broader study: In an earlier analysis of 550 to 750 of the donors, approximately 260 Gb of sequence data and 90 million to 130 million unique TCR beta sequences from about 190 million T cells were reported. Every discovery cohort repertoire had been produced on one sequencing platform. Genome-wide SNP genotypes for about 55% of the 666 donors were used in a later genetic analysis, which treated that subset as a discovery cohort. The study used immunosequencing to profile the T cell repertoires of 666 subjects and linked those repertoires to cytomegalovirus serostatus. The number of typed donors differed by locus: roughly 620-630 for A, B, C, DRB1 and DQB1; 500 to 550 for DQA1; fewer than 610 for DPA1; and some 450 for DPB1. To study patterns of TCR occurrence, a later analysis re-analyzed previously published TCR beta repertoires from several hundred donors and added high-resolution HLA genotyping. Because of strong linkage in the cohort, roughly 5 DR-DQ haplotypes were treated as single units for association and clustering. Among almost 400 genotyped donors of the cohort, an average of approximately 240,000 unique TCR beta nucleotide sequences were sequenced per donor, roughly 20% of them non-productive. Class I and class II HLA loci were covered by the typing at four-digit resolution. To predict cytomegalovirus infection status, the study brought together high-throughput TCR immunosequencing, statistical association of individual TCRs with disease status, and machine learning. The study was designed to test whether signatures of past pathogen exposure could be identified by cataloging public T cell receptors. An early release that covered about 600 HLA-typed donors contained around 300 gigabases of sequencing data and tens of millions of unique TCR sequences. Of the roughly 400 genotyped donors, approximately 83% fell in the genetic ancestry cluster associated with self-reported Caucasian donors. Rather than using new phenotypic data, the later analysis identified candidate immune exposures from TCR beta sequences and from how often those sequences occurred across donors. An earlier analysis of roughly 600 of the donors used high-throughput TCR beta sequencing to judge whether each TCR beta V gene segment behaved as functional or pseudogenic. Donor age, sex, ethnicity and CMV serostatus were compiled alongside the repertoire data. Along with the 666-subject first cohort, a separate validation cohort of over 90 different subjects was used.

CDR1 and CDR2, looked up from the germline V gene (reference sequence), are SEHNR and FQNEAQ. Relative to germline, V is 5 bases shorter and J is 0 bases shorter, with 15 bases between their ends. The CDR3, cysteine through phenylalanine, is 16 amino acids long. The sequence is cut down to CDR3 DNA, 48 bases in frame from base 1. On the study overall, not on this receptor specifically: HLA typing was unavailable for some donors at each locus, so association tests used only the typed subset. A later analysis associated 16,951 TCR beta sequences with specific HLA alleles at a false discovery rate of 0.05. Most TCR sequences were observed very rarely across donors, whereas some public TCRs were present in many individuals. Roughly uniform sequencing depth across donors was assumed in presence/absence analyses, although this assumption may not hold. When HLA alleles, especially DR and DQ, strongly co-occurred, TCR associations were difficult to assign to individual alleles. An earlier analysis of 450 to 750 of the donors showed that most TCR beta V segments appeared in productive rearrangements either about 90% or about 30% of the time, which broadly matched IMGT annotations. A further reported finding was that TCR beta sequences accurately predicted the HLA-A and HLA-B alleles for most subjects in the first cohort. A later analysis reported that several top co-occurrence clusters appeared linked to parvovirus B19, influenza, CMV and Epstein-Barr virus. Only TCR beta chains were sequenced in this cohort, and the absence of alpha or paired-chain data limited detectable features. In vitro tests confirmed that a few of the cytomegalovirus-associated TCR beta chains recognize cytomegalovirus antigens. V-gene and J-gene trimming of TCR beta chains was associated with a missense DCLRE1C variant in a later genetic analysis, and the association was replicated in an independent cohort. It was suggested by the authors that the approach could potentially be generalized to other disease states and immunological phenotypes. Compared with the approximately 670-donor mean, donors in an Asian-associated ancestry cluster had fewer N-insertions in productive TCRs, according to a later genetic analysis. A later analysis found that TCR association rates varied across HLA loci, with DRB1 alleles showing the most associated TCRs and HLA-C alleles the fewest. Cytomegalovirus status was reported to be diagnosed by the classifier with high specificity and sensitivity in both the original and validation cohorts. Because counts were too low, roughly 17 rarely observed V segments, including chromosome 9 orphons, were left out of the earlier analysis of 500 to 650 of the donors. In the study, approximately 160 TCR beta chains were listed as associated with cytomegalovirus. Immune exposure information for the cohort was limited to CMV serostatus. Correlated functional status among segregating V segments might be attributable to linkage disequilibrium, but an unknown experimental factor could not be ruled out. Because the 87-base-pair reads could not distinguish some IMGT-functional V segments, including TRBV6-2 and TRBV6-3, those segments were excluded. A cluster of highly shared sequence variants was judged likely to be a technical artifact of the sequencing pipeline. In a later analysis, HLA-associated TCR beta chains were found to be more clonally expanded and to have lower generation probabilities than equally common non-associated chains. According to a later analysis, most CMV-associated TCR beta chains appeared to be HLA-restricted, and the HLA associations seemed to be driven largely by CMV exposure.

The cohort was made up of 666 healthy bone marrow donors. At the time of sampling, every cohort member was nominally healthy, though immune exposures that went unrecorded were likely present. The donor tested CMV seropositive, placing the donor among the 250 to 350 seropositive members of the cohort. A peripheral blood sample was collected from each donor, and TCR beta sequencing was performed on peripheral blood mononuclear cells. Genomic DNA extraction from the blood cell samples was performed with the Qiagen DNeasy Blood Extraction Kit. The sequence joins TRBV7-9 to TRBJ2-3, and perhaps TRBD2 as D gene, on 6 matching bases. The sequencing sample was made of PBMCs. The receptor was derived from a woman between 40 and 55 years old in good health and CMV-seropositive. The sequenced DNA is TGTGCCAGCAGCAACCCACGCGGGACTAGCACAGATACGCAGTATTTT. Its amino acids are CASSNPRGTSTDTQYF.